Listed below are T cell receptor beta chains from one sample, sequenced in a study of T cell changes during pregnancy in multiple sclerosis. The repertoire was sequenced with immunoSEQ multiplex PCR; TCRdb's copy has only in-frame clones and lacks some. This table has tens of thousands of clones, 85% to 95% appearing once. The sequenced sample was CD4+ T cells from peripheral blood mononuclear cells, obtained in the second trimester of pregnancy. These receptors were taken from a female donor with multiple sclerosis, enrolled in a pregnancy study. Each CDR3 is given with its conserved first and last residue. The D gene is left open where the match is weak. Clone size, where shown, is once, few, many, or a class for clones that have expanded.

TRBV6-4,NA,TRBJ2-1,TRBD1,TGTGCCAGCAGCCAACGGACAGGGATCGATGAGCAGTTCTTC,CASSQRTGIDEQFF
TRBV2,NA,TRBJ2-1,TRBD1,TGTGCCACCCTGCTGGGACAGATACTCAATACAAACAATGAGCAGTTCTTC,CATLLGQILNTNNEQFF
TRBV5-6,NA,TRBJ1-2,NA,TGTGCCAGCAGCTTGGTCGGCAGCGACTACACCTTC,CASSLVGSDYTF
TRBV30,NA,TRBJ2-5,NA,TGTGCCTGGAGTAGTCCAGGGGAGACCCAGTACTTC,CAWSSPGETQYF
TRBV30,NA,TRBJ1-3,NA,TGTGCCTGGACGTACGGTACAGGGTCTGGAAACACCATATATTTT,CAWTYGTGSGNTIYF
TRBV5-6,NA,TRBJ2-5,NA,TGTGCCAGCAGCTTATCTCCTAAAGAGACCCAGTACTTC,CASSLSPKETQYF
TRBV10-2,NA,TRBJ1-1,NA,TGCGCCAGCAATTCGAGTCCGGGCACTGAAGCTTTCTTT,CASNSSPGTEAFF
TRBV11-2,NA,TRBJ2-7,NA,TGTGCCAGCAGCTTAGCCTCCGGGGGGCCCTACTTC,CASSLASGGPYF
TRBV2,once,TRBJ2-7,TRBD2,TGTGCCAGGGCGGTAGCGGGGAGCTCCTACGAGCAGTACTTC,CARAVAGSSYEQYF
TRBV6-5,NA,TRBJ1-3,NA,TGTGCCAGCAGTCAAAGACCAGGGTACACCATATATTTT,CASSQRPGYTIYF
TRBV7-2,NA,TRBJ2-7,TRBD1,TGTGCCAGCAGTCGGGACAGGTCATCCTACGAGCAGTACTTC,CASSRDRSSYEQYF
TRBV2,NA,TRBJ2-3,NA,TGTGCCAGCTGGGGAGGGGGAGTTCGAGATACGCAGTATTTT,CASWGGGVRDTQYF
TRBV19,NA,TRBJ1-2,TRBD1,TGTGCCAGTAGGGGGGACAGGACATATGGCTACACCTTC,CASRGDRTYGYTF
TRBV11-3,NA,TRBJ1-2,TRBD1,TGTGCCAGCAGCACTTTGCAGGGGGATGGCTACACCTTC,CASSTLQGDGYTF
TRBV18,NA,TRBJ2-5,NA,TGTGCCAGCTCCCCCGTAAACCAAGAGACCCAGTACTTC,CASSPVNQETQYF
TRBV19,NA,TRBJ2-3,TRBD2,TGTGCCACTAAATATAGGGAGGGGTCAGATACGCAGTATTTT,CATKYREGSDTQYF
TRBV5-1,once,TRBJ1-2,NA,TGCGCCAGCAGCGGGTCGCAGGGTGGACATGGCTACACCTTC,CASSGSQGGHGYTF
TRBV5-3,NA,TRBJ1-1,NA,TGTGCCAGACGGGGGGAGGACACTGAAGCTTTCTTT,CARRGEDTEAFF
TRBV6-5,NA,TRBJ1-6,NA,TGTGCCAGCAGTTACTCGATGCTGGCCGATTCACCCCTCCACTTT,CASSYSMLADSPLHF
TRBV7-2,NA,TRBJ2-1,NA,TGTGCCAGCAGCGCCTTAACAGGGCCGCTCGGGGCAAATGAGCAGTTCTTC,CASSALTGPLGANEQFF
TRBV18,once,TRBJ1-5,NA,TGTGCCAGCTCCCCAGATCAGCCTGGCGGGCCCCAGCATTTT,CASSPDQPGGPQHF
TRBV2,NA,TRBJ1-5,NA,TGTGCCAGCAGTGTAACAGGGATCAATCAGCCCCAGCATTTT,CASSVTGINQPQHF
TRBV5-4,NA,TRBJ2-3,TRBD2,TGTGCCAGCAGCTTGAGGCTAGCGGGAGGCCCCACAGATACGCAGTATTTT,CASSLRLAGGPTDTQYF
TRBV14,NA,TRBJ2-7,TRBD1,TGTGCCAGCAGCCTCGAACGACCCGGTTGGACAGGGATTTACGAGCAGTACTTC,CASSLERPGWTGIYEQYF
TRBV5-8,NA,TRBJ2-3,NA,TGTGCCAGCAGCTCCCGGGTGGATACGCAGTATTTT,CASSSRVDTQYF
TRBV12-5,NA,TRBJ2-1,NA,TGTGCTAGTGGTTTGGTATTACGGGGGACCTACAATGAGCAGTTCTTC,CASGLVLRGTYNEQFF
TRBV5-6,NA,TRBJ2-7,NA,TGTGCCAGCAGTCCCTCGGGGTTACAGCTACCCTACGAGCAGTACTTC,CASSPSGLQLPYEQYF
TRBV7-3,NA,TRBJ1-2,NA,TGTGCCAGCAGCTTAGTGGGGGGTCCTAACTATGGCTACACCTTC,CASSLVGGPNYGYTF
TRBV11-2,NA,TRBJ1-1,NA,TGTGCCAGCAGCTCTCAGGGAAGAACTGGGGACACTGAAGCTTTCTTT,CASSSQGRTGDTEAFF
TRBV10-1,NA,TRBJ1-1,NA,TGCGCCAGCAGTGAGGTCAGGGTGGACACTGAAGCTTTCTTT,CASSEVRVDTEAFF
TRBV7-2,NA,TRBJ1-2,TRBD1,TGTGCCAGCAGCTTAGGGACAGGGGACTTTGGCTACACCTTC,CASSLGTGDFGYTF
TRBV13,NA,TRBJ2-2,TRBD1,TGTGCCAGCAGCTTGTACGGACAGGGGTCATTCACCGGGGAGCTGTTTTTT,CASSLYGQGSFTGELFF
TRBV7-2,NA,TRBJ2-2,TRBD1,TGTGCCAGCAGCTCCTGGACAGGGGACACCGGGGAGCTGTTTTTT,CASSSWTGDTGELFF